This entry features one T cell receptor (beta chain) sequence. The antigen this receptor binds is unknown. No per-base quality is available; no much larger clone lies one base away. This specimen comes from a study of T cell responses to AZD1222 COVID-19 vaccine (dated by TCRdb to about 2021). About the full investigation: A total of approximately 230 trial participants underwent TCR sequencing, of whom 207 received two doses of AZD1222 and about 26 received two doses of the MenACWY control vaccine. Trial participants were enrolled by age into subgroups of 18-55, 56-69 and 70-plus years, and 148, 28 and 57 TCR-sequenced participants, respectively, were included in these subgroups.

Study-wide findings and limitations: Vaccine-associated CD4 TCRs spanned the whole spike protein, with dominant responses in regions 160-218 and 743-854. Participants were mostly white British, with more females than males. The authors suggested clonal diversity may have been underestimated. Conclusions about previously exposed vaccinees are limited because only 5 or 6 AZD1222 recipients were SARS-CoV-2 seropositive at baseline. Reportedly, close to half of the unique spike-specific TCRs recognized epitopes lying outside the regions that are mutated in the B.1.351 and B.1.1.7 variants. In the small 56-69-year group, the increase in depth fell short of significance, most likely because of low power. After two AZD1222 doses, spike-specific TCR breadth and depth were significantly higher than at day 0 and than in MenACWY recipients. No day 14 peak-response samples were available, so repertoires were characterized only after the peak T cell response.

The time point label, as the study defines it: baseline before first vaccination. The treatment or condition label on this specimen signifies: meningococcal conjugate vaccine given as trial control. The vaccinee samples were drawn from two UK trials, COV001 and COV002, one of which was a single-blind randomized controlled phase 2/3 trial testing AZD1222 (ChAdOx1 nCoV-19) in healthy adults. For TCRbeta chain sequencing, PBMC samples from trial participants were taken at day 0 and at day 28 after the second dose. The CDR3 regions of human TCRbeta chains were analyzed by immunosequencing. The source study handled its data this way. TCRs in the repertoires were compared against a reference library of SARS-CoV-2-specific TCRs that had been generated with the MIRA antigen-specificity platform. Breadth meant the fraction of unique TCRs that were SARS-CoV-2-associated, whereas depth meant the fraction of total T cells that were SARS-CoV-2-associated. Using the MIRA data, each spike-specific TCR was mapped to the spike region that the TCR reacts to and placed in a CD4 or CD8 class. Log10-transformed breadth and depth values were compared by one-way ANOVA with Sidak's multiple comparisons tests. TCRdb obtained this table from immuneACCESS and retained in-frame rearrangements with V and J assigned. These tables miss some clones; where compared with another copy, unresolved V genes account for less than half of the shortfall, and the remainder is unexplained. The DNA was the basis for D and trimming; V, J and clone size are from that table. Here the sample has some 150,000 clones; 75% to 85% occur a single time. Roughly 4.3% of the sample is taken by the ten largest.

The CDR3, cysteine through phenylalanine, is 15 amino acids long. Only CDR3 DNA is held: 45 bases, read in frame from base 1. Based on the germline V gene, the CDR1 and CDR2 sequences are SGHDT and YYEEEE. Cut back by 1 base and 3 bases, the V and J ends lie 13 bases apart. This TCR derives from an adult in good health. The source material was peripheral blood, sampled on day 0 of MenACWY control vaccination. The receptor chain draws on TRBV5-6 and TRBJ1-2; the D gene identity is not certain. In nucleotides, the sequence is TGTGCCAGCAGCTTGCTGGGTACTGGGGACTATGGCTACACCTTC. It specifies CASSLLGTGDYGYTF.